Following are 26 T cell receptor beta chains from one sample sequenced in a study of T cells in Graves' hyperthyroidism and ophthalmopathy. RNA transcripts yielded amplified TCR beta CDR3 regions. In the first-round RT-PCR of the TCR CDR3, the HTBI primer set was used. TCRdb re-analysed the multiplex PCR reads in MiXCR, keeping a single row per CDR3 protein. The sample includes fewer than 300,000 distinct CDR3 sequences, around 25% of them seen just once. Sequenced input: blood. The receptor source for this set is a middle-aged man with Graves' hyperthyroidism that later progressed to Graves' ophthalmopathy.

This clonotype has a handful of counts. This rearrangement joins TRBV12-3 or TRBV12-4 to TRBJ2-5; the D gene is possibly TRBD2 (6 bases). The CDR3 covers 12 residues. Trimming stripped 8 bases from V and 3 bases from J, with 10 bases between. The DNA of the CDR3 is TGTGCCAGCGGCGGGGTGGAAGAGACCCAGTACTTC. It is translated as CASGGVEETQYF.

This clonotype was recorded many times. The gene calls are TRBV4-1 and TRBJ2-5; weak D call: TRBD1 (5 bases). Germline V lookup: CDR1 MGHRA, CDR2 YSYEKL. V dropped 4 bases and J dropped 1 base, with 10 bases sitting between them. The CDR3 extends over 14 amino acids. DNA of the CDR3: TGCGCCAGCAGCCCGGCGACAGTCCAAGAGACCCAGTACTTC. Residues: CASSPATVQETQYF.

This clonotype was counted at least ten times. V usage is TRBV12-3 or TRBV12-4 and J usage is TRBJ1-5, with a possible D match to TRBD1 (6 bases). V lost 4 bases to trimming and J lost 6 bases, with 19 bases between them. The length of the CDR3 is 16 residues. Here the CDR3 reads CASSSTGGGVRQPQHF. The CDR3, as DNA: TGTGCCAGCAGTTCCACGGGGGGCGGGGTACGTCAGCCCCAGCATTTT.

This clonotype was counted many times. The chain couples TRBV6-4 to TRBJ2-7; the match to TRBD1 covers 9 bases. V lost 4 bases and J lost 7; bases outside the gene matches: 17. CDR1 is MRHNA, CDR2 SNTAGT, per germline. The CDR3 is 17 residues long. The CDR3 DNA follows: TGTGCCAGCAGTGGGGCTACGGGACAGGGCCACCTGAGTGAGCAGTACTTC. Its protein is CASSGATGQGHLSEQYF.

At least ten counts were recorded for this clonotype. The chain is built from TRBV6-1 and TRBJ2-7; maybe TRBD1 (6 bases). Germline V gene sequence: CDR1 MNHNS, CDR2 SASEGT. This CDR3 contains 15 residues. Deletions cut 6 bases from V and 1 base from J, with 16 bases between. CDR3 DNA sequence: TGTGCCAGCAGCAAAAGACAGGCTCGGTCCTACGAGCAGTACTTC. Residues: CASSKRQARSYEQYF.

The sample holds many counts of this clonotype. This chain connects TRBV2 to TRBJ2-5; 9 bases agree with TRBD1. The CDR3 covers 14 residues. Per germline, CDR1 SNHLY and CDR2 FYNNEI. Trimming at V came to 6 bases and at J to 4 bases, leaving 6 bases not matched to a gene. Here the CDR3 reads CASRATGGRETQYF. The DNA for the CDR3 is TGTGCCAGCAGAGCGACAGGGGGGCGAGAGACCCAGTACTTC.

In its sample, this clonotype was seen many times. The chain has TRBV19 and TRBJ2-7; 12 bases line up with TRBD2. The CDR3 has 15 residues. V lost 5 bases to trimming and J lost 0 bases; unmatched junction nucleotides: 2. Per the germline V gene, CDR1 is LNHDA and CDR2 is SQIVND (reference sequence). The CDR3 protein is CASSSSGRASYEQYF. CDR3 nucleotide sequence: TGTGCCAGTAGTTCTAGCGGGAGGGCCTCCTACGAGCAGTACTTC. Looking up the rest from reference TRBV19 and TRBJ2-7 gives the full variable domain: DGGITQSPKYLFRKEGQNVTLSCEQNLNHDAMYWYRQDPGQGLRLIYYSQIVNDFQKGDIAEGYSVSREKKESFPLTVTSAQKNPTAFYLCASSSSGRASYEQYFGPGTRLTVT.

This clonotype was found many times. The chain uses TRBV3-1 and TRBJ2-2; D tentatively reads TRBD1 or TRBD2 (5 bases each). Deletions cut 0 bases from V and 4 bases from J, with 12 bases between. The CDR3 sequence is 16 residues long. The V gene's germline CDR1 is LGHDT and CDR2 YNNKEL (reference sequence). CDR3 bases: TGTGCCAGCAGCCAAGATTTCAGGGCGGGCACCGGGGAGCTGTTTTTT. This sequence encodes CASSQDFRAGTGELFF. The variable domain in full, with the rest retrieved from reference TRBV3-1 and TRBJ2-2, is DTAVSQTPKYLVTQMGNDKSIKCEQNLGHDTMYWYKQDSKKFLKIMFSYNNKELIINETVPNRFSPKSPDKAHLNLHINSLELGDSAVYFCASSQDFRAGTGELFFGEGSRLTVL.

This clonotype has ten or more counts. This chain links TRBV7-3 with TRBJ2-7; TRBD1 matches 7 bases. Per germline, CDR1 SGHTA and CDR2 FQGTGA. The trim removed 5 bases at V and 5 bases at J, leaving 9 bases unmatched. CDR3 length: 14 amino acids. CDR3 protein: CASSPSGQSHEQYF. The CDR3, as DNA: TGTGCCAGCAGCCCCTCGGGACAGTCCCACGAGCAGTACTTC.

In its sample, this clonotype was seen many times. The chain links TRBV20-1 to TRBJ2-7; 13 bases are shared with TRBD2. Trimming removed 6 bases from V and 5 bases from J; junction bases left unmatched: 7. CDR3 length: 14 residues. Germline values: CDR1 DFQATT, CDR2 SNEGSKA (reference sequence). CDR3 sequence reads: CSARTSGSIHEQYF. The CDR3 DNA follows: TGCAGTGCCAGGACTAGCGGGAGTATCCACGAGCAGTACTTC.

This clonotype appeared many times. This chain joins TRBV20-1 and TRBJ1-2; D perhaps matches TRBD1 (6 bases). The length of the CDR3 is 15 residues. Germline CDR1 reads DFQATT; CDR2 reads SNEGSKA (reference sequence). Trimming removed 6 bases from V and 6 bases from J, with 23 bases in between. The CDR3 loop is CSAWAPNREFDGYTF. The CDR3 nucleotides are TGCAGTGCATGGGCCCCAAACAGGGAGTTTGATGGCTACACCTTC.

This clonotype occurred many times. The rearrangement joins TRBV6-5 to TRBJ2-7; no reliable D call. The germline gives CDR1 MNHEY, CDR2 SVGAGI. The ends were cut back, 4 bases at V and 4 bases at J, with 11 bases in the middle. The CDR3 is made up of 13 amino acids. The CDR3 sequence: CASSFSYRYEQYF. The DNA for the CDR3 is TGTGCCAGCAGTTTTTCTTACAGATACGAGCAGTACTTC.

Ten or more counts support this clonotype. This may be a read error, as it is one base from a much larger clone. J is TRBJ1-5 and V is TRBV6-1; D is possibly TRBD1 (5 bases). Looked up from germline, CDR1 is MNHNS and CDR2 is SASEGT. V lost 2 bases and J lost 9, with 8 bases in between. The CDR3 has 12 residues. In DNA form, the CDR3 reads TGTGCCAGCAGTGAAAGGGGTCGGCCCCAGCATTTT. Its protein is CASSERGRPQHF.

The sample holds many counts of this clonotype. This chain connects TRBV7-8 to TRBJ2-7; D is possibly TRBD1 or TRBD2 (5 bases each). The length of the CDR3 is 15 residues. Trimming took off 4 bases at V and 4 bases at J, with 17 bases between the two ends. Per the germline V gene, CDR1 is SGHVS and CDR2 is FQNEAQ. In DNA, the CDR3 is TGTGCCAGCAGCTCTGGACGGTTAGGGACGTACGAGCAGTACTTC. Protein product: CASSSGRLGTYEQYF.

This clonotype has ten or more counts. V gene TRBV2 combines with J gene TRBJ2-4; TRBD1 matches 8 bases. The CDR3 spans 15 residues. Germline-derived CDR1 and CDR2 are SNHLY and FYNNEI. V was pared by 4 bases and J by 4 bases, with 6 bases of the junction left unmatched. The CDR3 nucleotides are TGTGCCAGCAGTGGTGACAGGGGACTTAAAAACATTCAGTACTTC. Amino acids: CASSGDRGLKNIQYF.

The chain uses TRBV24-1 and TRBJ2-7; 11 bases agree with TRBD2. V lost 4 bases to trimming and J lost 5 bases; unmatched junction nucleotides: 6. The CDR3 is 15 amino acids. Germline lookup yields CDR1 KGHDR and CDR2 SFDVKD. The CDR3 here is CATSDLAGGAHEQYF. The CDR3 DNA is TGTGCCACCAGTGACCTAGCGGGAGGCGCCCACGAGCAGTACTTC.

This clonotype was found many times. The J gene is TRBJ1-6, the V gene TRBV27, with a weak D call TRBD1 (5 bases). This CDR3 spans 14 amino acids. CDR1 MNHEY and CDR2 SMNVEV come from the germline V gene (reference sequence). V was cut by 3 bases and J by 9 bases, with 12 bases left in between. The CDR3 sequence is CASSFTREVSPLHF. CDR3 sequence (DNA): TGTGCCAGCAGTTTCACCAGGGAGGTTTCACCCCTCCACTTT.

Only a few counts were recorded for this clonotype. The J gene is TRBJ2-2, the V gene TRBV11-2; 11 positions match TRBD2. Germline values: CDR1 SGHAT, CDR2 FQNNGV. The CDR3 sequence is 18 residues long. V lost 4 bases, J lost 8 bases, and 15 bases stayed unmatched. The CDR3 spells CASSSSTSGRRVSGELFF. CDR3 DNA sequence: TGTGCCAGCAGCTCAAGCACTAGCGGGAGAAGGGTGTCAGGGGAGCTGTTTTTT.

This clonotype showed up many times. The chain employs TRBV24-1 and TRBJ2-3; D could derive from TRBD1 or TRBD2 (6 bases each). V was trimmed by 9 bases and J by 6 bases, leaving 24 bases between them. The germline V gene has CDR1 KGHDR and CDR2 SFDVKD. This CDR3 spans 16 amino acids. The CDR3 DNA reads TGTGCCACCGGGTTAGGGGGGCTAGAGCACACGGATACGCAGTATTTT. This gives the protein CATGLGGLEHTDTQYF.

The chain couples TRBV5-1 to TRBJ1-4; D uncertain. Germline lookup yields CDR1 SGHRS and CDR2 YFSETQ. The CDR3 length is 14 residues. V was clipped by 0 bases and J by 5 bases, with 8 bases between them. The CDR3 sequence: CASSLEATNEKLFF. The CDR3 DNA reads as TGCGCCAGCAGCTTGGAGGCCACGAATGAAAAACTGTTTTTT. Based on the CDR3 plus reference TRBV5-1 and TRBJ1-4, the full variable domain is KAGVTQTPRYLIKTRGQQVTLSCSPISGHRSVSWYQQTPGQGLQFLFEYFSETQRNKGNFPGRFSGRQFSNSRSEMNVSTLELGDSALYLCASSLEATNEKLFFGSGTQLSVL.

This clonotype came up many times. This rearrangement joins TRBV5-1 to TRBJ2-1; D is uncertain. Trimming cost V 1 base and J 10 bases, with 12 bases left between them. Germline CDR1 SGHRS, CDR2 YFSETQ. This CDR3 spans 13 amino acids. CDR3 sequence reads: CASSLYGQGEQFF. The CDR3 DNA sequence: TGCGCCAGCAGCTTGTACGGCCAAGGGGAGCAGTTCTTC.

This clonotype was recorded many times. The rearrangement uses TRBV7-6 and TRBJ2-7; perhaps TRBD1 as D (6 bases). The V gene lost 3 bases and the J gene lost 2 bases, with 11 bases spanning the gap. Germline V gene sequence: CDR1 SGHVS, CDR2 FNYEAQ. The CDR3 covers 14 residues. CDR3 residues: CASSLGDTPYEQYF. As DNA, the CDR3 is TGTGCCAGCAGCTTGGGGGACACTCCCTACGAGCAGTACTTC.

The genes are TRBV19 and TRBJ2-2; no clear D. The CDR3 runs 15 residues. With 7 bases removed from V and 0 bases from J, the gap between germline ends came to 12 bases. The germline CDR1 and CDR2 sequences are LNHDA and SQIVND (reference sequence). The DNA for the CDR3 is TGTGCCAGTACCATGGGCCTAGCGAACACCGGGGAGCTGTTTTTT. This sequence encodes CASTMGLANTGELFF.

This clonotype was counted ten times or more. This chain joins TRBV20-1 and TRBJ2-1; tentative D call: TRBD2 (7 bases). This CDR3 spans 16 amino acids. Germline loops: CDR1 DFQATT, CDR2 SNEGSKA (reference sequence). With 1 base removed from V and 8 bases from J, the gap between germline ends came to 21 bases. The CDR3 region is CSARAPLAARGYEQFF. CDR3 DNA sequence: TGCAGTGCTAGAGCCCCGCTAGCGGCGAGGGGGTATGAGCAGTTCTTC.

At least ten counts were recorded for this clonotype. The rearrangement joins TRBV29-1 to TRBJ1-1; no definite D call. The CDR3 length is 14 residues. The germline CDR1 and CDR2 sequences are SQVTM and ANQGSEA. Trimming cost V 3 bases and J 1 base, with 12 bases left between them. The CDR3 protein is CSVDLGRGNTEAFF. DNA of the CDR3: TGCAGCGTTGATCTAGGGCGCGGGAACACTGAAGCTTTCTTT.

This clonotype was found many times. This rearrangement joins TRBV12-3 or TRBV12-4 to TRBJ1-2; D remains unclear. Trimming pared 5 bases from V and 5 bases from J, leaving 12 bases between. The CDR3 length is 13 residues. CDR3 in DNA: TGTGCCAGCAGTCTGTCTGAGGCTTATGGCTACACCTTC. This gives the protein CASSLSEAYGYTF.